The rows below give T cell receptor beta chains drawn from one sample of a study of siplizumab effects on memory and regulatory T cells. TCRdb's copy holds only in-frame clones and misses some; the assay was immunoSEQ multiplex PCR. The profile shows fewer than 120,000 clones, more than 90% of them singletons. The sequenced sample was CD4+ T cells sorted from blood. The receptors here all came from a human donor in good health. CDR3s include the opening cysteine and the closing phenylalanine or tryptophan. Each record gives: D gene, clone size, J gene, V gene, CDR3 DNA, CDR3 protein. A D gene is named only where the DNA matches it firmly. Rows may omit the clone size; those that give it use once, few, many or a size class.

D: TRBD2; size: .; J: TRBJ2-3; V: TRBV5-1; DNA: TGCGCCAGCCACGGCGGGGGATACACAGATACGCAGTATTTT; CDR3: CASHGGGYTDTQYF
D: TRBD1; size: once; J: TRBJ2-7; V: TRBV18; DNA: TGTGCCAGCTCACCCTTCGACAGGGGGCCTGTCTACGAGCAGTACTTC; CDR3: CASSPFDRGPVYEQYF
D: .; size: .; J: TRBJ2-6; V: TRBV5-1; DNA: TGCGCCAGCAGCTTGGTGCAGAGAGACTCTGGGGCCAACGTCCTGACTTTC; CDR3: CASSLVQRDSGANVLTF
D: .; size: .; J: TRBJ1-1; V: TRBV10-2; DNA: TGCGCCACAAGTTTGGAGACCCTCATCGGCACTGAAGCTTTCTTT; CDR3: CATSLETLIGTEAFF
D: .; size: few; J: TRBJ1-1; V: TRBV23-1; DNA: TGCGCCAGCCTACAACCGAACACTGAAGCTTTCTTT; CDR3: CASLQPNTEAFF
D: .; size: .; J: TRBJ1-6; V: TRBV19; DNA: TGTGCCAGTAGTATAGTGGCACACCCGGACTCACCCCTCCACTTT; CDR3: CASSIVAHPDSPLHF
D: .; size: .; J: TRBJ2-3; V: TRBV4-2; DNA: TGTGCCAGCAGCCAAGAGTCCAGCACAGATACGCAGTATTTT; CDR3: CASSQESSTDTQYF
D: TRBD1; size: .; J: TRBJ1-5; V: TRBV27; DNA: TGTGCCAGCAGTCCAACCCAGACAGGGAGCAATCAGCCCCAGCATTTT; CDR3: CASSPTQTGSNQPQHF
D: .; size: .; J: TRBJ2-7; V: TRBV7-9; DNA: TGTGCCAGCAGCTTAGGTTGGGGCGGCTCTACCTACGAGCAGTACTTC; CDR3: CASSLGWGGSTYEQYF
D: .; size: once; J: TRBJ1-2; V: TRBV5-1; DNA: TGCGCCAGCAGCTTACGGGGGGTCGAGGGCTATGGCTACACCTTC; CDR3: CASSLRGVEGYGYTF
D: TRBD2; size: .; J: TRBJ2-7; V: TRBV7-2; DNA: TGTGCCAGCATCGGACTAGCGAACTCCTACGAGCAGTACTTC; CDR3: CASIGLANSYEQYF
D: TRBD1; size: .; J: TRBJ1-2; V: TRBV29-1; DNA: TGCAGCGTTGAGGGGGGACAGAACTATGGCTACACCTTC; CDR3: CSVEGGQNYGYTF
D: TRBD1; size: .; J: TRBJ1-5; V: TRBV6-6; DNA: TGTGCCAGCAGCACCGGACAGGGCAATCAGCCCCAGCATTTT; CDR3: CASSTGQGNQPQHF
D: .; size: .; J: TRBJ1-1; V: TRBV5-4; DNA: TGTGCCAGCAGCTTGGAGGGGCGCCAGGGCGAAGCTTTCTTT; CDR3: CASSLEGRQGEAFF
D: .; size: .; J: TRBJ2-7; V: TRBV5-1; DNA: TGCGCCAGCAGCCCCGCTAGTACAACCTACGAGCAGTACTTC; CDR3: CASSPASTTYEQYF
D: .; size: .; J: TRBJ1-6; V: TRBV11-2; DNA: TGTGCCAGCAGCGTAATAACCTCCTATAATTCACCCCTCCACTTT; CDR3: CASSVITSYNSPLHF
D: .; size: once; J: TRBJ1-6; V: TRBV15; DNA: TGTGCCACCAGCAGAGATGTTGCCTCACCCCTCCACTTT; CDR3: CATSRDVASPLHF
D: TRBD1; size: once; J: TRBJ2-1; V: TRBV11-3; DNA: TGTGCCAGCAGCTTAGATCTCAAGGACAGGGCCGATGAGCAGTTCTTC; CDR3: CASSLDLKDRADEQFF
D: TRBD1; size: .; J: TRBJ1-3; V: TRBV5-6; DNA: TGTGCCAGCAGCCCAAGACAGGGGCCTGGAAACACCATATATTTT; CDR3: CASSPRQGPGNTIYF
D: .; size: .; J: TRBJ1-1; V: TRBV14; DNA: TGTGCCAGCAGCCCGTGGCAGGGAACTGAAGCTTTCTTT; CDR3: CASSPWQGTEAFF
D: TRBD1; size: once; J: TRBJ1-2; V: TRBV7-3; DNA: TGTGCCAGCAGCCTAGGACAGGGGGCGCACGGCTACACCTTC; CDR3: CASSLGQGAHGYTF
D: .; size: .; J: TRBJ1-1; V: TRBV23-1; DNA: TGCGCCAGCAGTCAATATGGGCAGGCAGACACTGAAGCTTTCTTT; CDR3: CASSQYGQADTEAFF
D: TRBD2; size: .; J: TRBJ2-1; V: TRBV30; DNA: TGTGCGAATATAGCGGGTCTCTCCTACAATGAGCAGTTCTTC; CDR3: CANIAGLSYNEQFF
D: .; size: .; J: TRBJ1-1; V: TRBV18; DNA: TGTGCCAGCTCACTACAAGCTTCCACTGAAGCTTTCTTT; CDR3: CASSLQASTEAFF
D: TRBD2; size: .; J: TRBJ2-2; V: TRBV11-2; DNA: TGTGCCAGCACCCTAGGGAGGGGGAACACCGGGGAGCTGTTTTTT; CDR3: CASTLGRGNTGELFF
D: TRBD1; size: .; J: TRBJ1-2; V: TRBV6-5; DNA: TGTGCCAGCAGTACCCGGGACAGGGGGGATGGCTACACCTTC; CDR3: CASSTRDRGDGYTF
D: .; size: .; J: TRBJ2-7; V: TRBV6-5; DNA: TGTGCCAGCAGCCGCGGACAGACCGAGCAGTACTTC; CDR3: CASSRGQTEQYF
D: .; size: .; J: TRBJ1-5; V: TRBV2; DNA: TGTGCCAGCACTCTAATTGACCAACAGCCCCAGCATTTT; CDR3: CASTLIDQQPQHF
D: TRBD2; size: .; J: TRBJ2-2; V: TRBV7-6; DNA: TGTGCCAGCAGCTTAGTAGGACTAGCGGGGGGTCCCACCGGGGAGCTGTTTTTT; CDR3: CASSLVGLAGGPTGELFF
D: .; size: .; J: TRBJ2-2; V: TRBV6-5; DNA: TGTGCCAGCTTGGCAGGGAACACCGGGGAGCTGTTTTTT; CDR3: CASLAGNTGELFF
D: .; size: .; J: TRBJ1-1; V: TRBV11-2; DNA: TGTGCCAGCAGCCCCCGACGGGCCTCTGAAGCTTTCTTT; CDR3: CASSPRRASEAFF
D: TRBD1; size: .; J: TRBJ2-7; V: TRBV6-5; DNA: TGTGCCAGCAGTTACGGGACAGGCTACGAGCAGTACTTC; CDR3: CASSYGTGYEQYF
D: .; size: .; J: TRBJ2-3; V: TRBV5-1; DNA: TGCGCCAGCAGCTTAACAGGACAAGCGTATAGCACAGATACGCAGTATTTT; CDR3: CASSLTGQAYSTDTQYF